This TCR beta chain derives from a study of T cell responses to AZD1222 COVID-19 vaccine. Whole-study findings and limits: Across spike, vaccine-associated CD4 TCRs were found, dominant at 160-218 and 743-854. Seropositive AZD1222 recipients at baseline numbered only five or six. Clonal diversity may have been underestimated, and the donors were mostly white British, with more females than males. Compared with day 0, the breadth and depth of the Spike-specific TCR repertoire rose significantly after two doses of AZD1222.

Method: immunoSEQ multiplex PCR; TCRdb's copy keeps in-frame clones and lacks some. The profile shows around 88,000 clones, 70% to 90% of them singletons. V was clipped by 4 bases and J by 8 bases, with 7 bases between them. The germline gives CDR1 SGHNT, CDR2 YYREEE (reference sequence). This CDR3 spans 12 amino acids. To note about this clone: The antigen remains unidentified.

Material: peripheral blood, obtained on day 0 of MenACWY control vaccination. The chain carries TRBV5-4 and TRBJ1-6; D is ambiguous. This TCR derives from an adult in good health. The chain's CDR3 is CASSKEDSPLHF. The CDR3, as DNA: TGTGCCAGCAGCAAGGAGGATTCACCCCTCCACTTT.